Reported below is one TCR beta chain. What it binds is unknown. These data belong to a study of cytomegalovirus exposure and HLA in healthy donors. The data were produced by immunoSEQ multiplex PCR, yet TCRdb's version contains in-frame clones alone and is incomplete. This sample has 97,000 or so clones, with more than 75% found just once. The CDR3 runs 17 residues. V shed 5 bases and J shed 0 bases, with 18 bases lying between them. Germline V gene lookup returns CDR1 SGHTA and CDR2 FQGNSA. Study findings and constraints: The study found most TCR sequences rare, yet found some public TCRs in many donors.

This sequence originates from a man between 18 and 35 years old in good health and CMV-seropositive. V usage is TRBV7-2 and J usage is TRBJ2-3, with D maybe TRBD1 (6 bases). The sample was PBMCs. CDR3 DNA: TGTGCCAGCAGCAAACAACCCGGACAGACTAGCACAGATACGCAGTATTTT. This gives the protein CASSKQPGQTSTDTQYF.